A single sample is the source of the 10 T cell receptor beta chains below, sequenced in a study of CD8 T cells in ankylosing spondylitis (dated by TCRdb to 2016 to 2017). Receptors were amplified or captured by 5' RACE. The data were produced on an Illumina HiSeq 2500. Starting from the raw public reads, TCRdb applied fastp trimming at Q25, assembled clones with MiXCR and retained in-frame beta chains. Rows are combined by CDR3 protein, so each entry shows the most common genes and DNA. The sample includes fewer than 130,000 distinct CDR3 sequences, with nearly 25% observed a single time. The top ten clones comprise about 12% of the sample. Sequenced input: synovial fluid, either unsorted or a sorted T cell fraction (not recorded which). The receptor set was obtained from a male donor with ankylosing spondylitis.

This clonotype was counted many times. The CDR3 reads CASSPHADQGSAFF. The CDR3 nucleotides read TGTGCCAGCAGCCCCCACGCGGATCAGGGTTCAGCTTTCTTT. This chain uses TRBV4-2 with TRBJ1-1; D is perhaps TRBD1 (5 bases). V was pared by 4 bases and J by 10 bases, with 19 bases between. This CDR3 has 14 amino acids. Germline V lookup: CDR1 LGHNA, CDR2 YNFKEQ.

CDR3 in DNA: TGTGCCAGCAGCTTATTAGGTGGAACTGAAGCTTTCTTT. The encoded protein is CASSLLGGTEAFF. The rearrangement links TRBV7-6 to TRBJ1-1; D gene unclear. The CDR3 covers 13 residues. CDR1 and CDR2 from the germline V gene are SGHVS and FNYEAQ. The germline V and J ends were trimmed by 2 bases and 5 bases, with 9 bases remaining between them.

The V and J genes are TRBV7-7 and TRBJ1-4, with 7 positions matching TRBD1. Losses at the gene ends were 5 bases for V and 2 bases for J; bases not matched to a gene: 5. The CDR3 length is 15 residues. The germline V gene has CDR1 SSHAT and CDR2 FNYEAQ (reference sequence). In DNA form, the CDR3 reads TGTGCCAGCAGCACCCGACAGGGTACTAATGAAAAACTGTTTTTT. Amino acid sequence: CASSTRQGTNEKLFF.

The genes are TRBV10-1 and TRBJ1-6; D possibly corresponds to TRBD1 (5 bases). Trimming took off 3 bases at V and 10 bases at J, with 19 bases between the two ends. CDR1 and CDR2 from the germline V gene are WNHNN and SYGVQD (reference sequence). CDR3 size: 16 residues. CDR3 sequence: CASSDSGHGVESPLHF. The CDR3 nucleotides are TGCGCCAGCAGTGACTCCGGACATGGAGTAGAGTCACCCCTCCACTTT.

Many counts were recorded for this clonotype. This chain connects TRBV10-1 to TRBJ2-3; possibly TRBD1 for D (6 bases). There are 13 residues in the CDR3. Germline CDR1 and CDR2: WNHNN and SYGVQD (reference sequence). V lost 3 bases, J lost 9 bases, and 13 bases lay in between. The CDR3 here is CASSDPDRLTQYF. CDR3 bases: TGCGCCAGCAGTGACCCGGACAGATTGACGCAGTATTTT.

This clonotype has ten or more counts. V usage is TRBV4-2 and J usage is TRBJ2-1; possibly TRBD1 for D (5 bases). Per the germline V gene, CDR1 is LGHNA and CDR2 is YNFKEQ. Trimming took 4 bases from V and 0 from J, leaving 22 bases between them. There are 19 residues in the CDR3. This chain's CDR3 is CASSPEAGPILNSYNEQFF. The CDR3, as DNA: TGTGCCAGCAGCCCAGAGGCAGGGCCTATTCTAAACTCCTACAATGAGCAGTTCTTC.

V is TRBV6-4 and J is TRBJ1-2; no reliable D call. Germline V gene data show CDR1 as MRHNA and CDR2 as SNTAGT. Trimming cost V 1 base and J 4 bases, with 10 bases left between them. CDR3 size: 14 residues. Here the CDR3 reads CASSDLTRAYGYTF. The CDR3, as DNA: TGTGCCAGCAGTGACTTAACCCGCGCCTATGGCTACACCTTC.

This clonotype was observed a handful of times. The chain combines TRBV20-1 with TRBJ1-1, with D unresolved. The CDR3 covers 12 residues. With 6 bases removed from V and 2 bases from J, the gap between germline ends came to 10 bases. Per germline, CDR1 DFQATT and CDR2 SNEGSKA (reference sequence). The DNA of the CDR3 is TGCAGTGCCACGACGGTCAACACTGAAGCTTTCTTT. Its translation is CSATTVNTEAFF.

This clonotype was observed a few times. DNA of the CDR3: TGTGCCTGTCTCCAGAACACCGGGGAGCTGTTTTTT. Translating gives CACLQNTGELFF. This sequence joins TRBV30 and TRBJ2-2; D gene unclear. The germline CDR1 and CDR2 sequences are GTSNPN and SVGIG (reference sequence). CDR3 length: 12 amino acids. V shed 6 bases and J shed 1 base, with 6 bases lying between them.

This clonotype was seen a handful of times. The chain combines TRBV12-3 or TRBV12-4 with TRBJ2-3; 8 bases fit TRBD2. The CDR3 is made up of 16 amino acids. After removal of 2 bases from V and 4 bases from J, the junction contained 8 bases not matched to a gene. The CDR3 here is CASSLLRREEADTQYF. The CDR3 nucleotides are TGTGCCAGCAGTTTATTAAGGCGGGAGGAGGCAGATACGCAGTATTTT.